This T cell receptor (beta chain) was documented in a study of blood T cell repertoires in COVID-19. The data were produced by immunoSEQ multiplex PCR, yet TCRdb's version contains in-frame clones alone and is incomplete. This table has 200,000 to 300,000 clones, around 84% appearing once. Cohort allocation depended upon clinical history that participants reported. CDR1 and CDR2 from the germline V gene are SGHRS and YFSETQ. Trimming cost V 4 bases and J 4 bases, with 29 bases left between them. CDR3 size: 19 residues. The clonotype was recovered from a middle-aged man who had recovered from COVID-19. This sequence joins TRBV5-1 and TRBJ2-5; tentative D call: TRBD1 (6 bases). The sample was PBMCs or T cells enriched from blood (not recorded which). Here the CDR3 reads CASSQGRVGPGQGGETQYF. CDR3 DNA sequence: TGCGCCAGCAGCCAGGGCAGAGTGGGGCCGGGACAAGGGGGAGAGACCCAGTACTTC. The whole variable domain, filled in from reference TRBV5-1 and TRBJ2-5, reads KAGVTQTPRYLIKTRGQQVTLSCSPISGHRSVSWYQQTPGQGLQFLFEYFSETQRNKGNFPGRFSGRQFSNSRSEMNVSTLELGDSALYLCASSQGRVGPGQGGETQYFGPGTRLLVL.